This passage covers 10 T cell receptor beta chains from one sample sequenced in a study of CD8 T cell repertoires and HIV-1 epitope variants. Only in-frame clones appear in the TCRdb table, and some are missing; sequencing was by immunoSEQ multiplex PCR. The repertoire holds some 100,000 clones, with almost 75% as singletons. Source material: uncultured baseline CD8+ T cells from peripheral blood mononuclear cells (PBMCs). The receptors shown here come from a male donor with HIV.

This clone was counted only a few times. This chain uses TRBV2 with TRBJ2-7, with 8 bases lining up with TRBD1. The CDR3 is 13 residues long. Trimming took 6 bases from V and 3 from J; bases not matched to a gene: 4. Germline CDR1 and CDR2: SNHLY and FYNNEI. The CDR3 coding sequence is TGTGCCAGCAGCCCGACAGGGGACTACGAGCAGTACTTC. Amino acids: CASSPTGDYEQYF.

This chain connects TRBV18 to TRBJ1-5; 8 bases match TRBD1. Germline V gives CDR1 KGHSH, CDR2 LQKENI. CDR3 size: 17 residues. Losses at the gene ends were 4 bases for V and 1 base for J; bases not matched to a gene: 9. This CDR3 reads CASSLIATGESNQPQHF. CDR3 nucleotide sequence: TGTGCCAGCTCACTCATAGCGACAGGGGAGAGCAATCAGCCCCAGCATTTT.

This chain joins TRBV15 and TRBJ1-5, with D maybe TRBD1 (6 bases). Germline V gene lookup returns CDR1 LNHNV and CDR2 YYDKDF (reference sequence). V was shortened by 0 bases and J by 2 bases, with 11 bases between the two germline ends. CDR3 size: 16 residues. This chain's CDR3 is CATSRDSRGGNQPQHF. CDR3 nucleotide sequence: TGTGCCACCAGCAGAGATAGCAGGGGAGGCAATCAGCCCCAGCATTTT.

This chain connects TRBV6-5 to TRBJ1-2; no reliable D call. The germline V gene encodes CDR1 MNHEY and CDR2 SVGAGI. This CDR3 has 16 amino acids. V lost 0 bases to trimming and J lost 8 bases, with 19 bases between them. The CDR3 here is CASSYSGPASFVGYTF. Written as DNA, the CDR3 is TGTGCCAGCAGTTACTCCGGGCCGGCTTCGTTCGTCGGCTACACCTTC.

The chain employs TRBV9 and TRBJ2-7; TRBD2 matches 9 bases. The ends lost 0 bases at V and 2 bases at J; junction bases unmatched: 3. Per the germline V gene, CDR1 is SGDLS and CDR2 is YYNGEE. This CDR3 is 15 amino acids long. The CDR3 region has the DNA TGTGCCAGCAGCGTAGAGGCTAGCGGGGCCTACGAGCAGTACTTC. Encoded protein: CASSVEASGAYEQYF.

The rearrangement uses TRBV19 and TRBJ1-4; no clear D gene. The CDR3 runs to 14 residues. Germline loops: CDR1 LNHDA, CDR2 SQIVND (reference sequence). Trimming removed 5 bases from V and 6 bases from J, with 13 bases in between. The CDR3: CASSAHGSYEKLFF. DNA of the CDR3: TGTGCCAGTAGTGCACACGGGAGCTATGAAAAACTGTTTTTT.

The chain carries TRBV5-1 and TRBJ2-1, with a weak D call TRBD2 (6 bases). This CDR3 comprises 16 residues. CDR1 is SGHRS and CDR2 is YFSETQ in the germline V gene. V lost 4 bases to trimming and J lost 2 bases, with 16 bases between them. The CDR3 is CASSAWDSPPYNEQFF. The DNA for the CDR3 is TGCGCCAGCAGCGCCTGGGACTCACCGCCCTACAATGAGCAGTTCTTC.

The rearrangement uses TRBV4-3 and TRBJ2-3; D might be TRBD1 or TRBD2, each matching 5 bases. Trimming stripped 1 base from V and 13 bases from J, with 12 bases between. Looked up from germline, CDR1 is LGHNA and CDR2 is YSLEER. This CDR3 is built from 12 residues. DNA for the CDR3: TGCGCCAGCAGCCAAGGGGGGACCATAAAGTATTTT. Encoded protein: CASSQGGTIKYF.

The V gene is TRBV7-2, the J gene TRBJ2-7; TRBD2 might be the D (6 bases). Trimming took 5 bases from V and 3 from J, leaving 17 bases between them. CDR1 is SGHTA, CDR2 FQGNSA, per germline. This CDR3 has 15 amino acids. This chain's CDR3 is CASSLSGSNLYEQYF. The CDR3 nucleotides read TGTGCCAGCAGCCTAAGCGGGTCCAACCTCTACGAGCAGTACTTC.

The CDR3 DNA follows: TGTGCCAGCAGCTTTGGGGGCTCTGGGGCCAACGTCCTGACTTTC. This codes for CASSFGGSGANVLTF. The J gene is TRBJ2-6, the V gene TRBV7-9; D possibly uses TRBD1 or TRBD2 (5 bases each). Trimming pared 3 bases from V and 0 bases from J, leaving 6 bases between. CDR3 length equals 15 residues. Germline lookup yields CDR1 SEHNR and CDR2 FQNEAQ (reference sequence).